This T cell receptor (beta chain) emerged from a study of blood T cell repertoires in COVID-19 (dated by TCRdb to the early 2020s). At the level of the whole study: Collaborator samples came from the United States, Italy and Spain and covered acute and convalescent phases of COVID-19. The samples were drawn from the first 160 participants of the ongoing ImmuneRACE study and from some 1,300 subjects provided by 6 global collaborators. The material from the prospective study consisted of cDNA or gDNA derived from T cells, B-cell-depleted T cells, or PBMCs. Where available, HLA class I and class II types were taken from metadata supplied by the sample provider and were not determined by assay-based typing. Subjects who had been exposed to COVID-19, were actively infected with it, or had recovered from it provided the deeply sampled blood TCRbeta repertoires that made up the dataset. The sample metadata nearly always contained a de-identified subject ID, COVID-19 status, age in years and sex. A freely available public database, intended as a resource for researchers studying the immune response to SARS-CoV-2, is where the repertoires were released. What the work shows at the level of the full study, not this receptor alone: Clinical and demographic metadata were provided uncurated, with the amount varying by source and participant.

TCRbeta CDR3 regions were amplified from genomic DNA using the immunoSEQ Assay, a bias-controlled multiplex PCR. Per the authors' processing: Nucleated cell counts per sample were estimated from amplification of reference gene primers within the assay. To quantify the absolute abundance of each unique TCRbeta CDR3 rearrangement, sequence reads were collapsed and filtered. Productive Simpson clonality was computed per sample as the square root of Simpson's diversity index over productive rearrangements. The source is immuneACCESS, and TCRdb retained only in-frame sequences with V and J called. Part of the clones is not carried over; for the studies checked, unresolved V genes explain less than half of this, and the remainder is unexplained. For V, J and clone size, that table is used; D and trimming come from the DNA. The sample includes roughly 240,000 clones, with about 89% observed a single time. The leading ten clones occupy 1.5% to 2% of the sample.

For this clone: It lacks a known antigen. Per-nucleotide qualities are absent, and no much larger clonotype sits a single base away.

From the cysteine up to the phenylalanine, the CDR3 has a length of 16 residues. Of all the DNA, just the CDR3 is kept, 48 bases in frame from base 1. Per the germline V gene, SGHAT is the CDR1 and FQNNGV is the CDR2. V loses 4 bases, J loses 5 bases, and the germline ends lie 17 bases apart. Another Seattle source contributed samples from volunteer blood donors who had recovered from COVID-19. Collaborating institutions collected whole blood in K2EDTA tubes following their own protocols. Collaborator samples were shipped for TCRbeta analysis as frozen whole blood, isolated PBMCs, or DNA extracted from either sample type.

The clonotype originates from a woman aged 60-75 years who had recovered from COVID-19. The sequenced sample consisted of peripheral blood. The sequence is built from TRBV11-2 and TRBJ2-2; perhaps TRBD2 is the D gene, with 7 bases matching. The CDR3: CASSSPRGPGTGELFF. The DNA sequence is TGTGCCAGCAGCTCCCCGCGGGGGCCGGGGACCGGGGAGCTGTTTTTT. Full variable domain (CDR3 extended with the reference TRBV11-2 and TRBJ2-2 proteins): EAGVAQSPRYKIIEKRQSVAFWCNPISGHATLYWYQQILGQGPKLLIQFQNNGVVDDSQLPKDRFSAERLKGVDSTLKIQPAKLEDSAVYLCASSSPRGPGTGELFFGEGSRLTVL.